This is a list of T cell receptor beta chains from one sample in a study of CD8+CD57+ T cells in acquired aplastic anemia. TCRdb re-derived calls from the reads in MiXCR, one entry per CDR3 protein. The sample includes a few hundred thousand distinct CDR3 sequences, roughly 34% seen only once; the top ten take about 0.8%. Specimen: sorted CD4+, CD8+, or CD8+CD57+ T cells (not recorded which) from PBMCs. These receptors were collected from a human donor with aplastic anemia. Each CDR3 is given with its conserved first and last residue. Fields, in order: J gene, V gene, CDR3 protein.

TRBJ2-7 TRBV5-1 CASRRSGTTGTDYEQYF
TRBJ2-5 TRBV20-1 CSASVAGGPEETQYF
TRBJ2-7 TRBV20-1 CSATRLAGSYEQYF
TRBJ2-7 TRBV24-1 CATSDLNEQYF
TRBJ1-3 TRBV11-2 CASSLKGAGSGNTIYF
TRBJ1-1 TRBV15 CATSPMAFRQGTEAFF
TRBJ1-6 TRBV19 CASRGGTGNSPLHF
TRBJ2-6 TRBV15 CATSRGGDGANVLTF
TRBJ2-1 TRBV11-1 CASSLVLNEQFF
TRBJ2-1 TRBV30 CAWSVVPLVGEQFF
TRBJ2-7 TRBV29-1 CSLGLEQYF
TRBJ2-5 TRBV19 CASSTRRLAGGVETQYF
TRBJ1-1 TRBV20-1 CSAREHRPGPALGTEAFF
TRBJ2-3 TRBV11-2 CASSLEGGLAGVDAQYF
TRBJ2-7 TRBV29-1 CSVAASSRYEQYF
TRBJ1-5 TRBV4-2 CASSQDQGQPQHF
TRBJ2-5 TRBV29-1 CSATRDRVLQETQYF
TRBJ1-1 TRBV6-1 CASSVQGPTEAFF
TRBJ2-1 TRBV19 CASSIFLASGYNEQFF
TRBJ1-5 TRBV20-1 CSASFGNQPQHF
TRBJ2-7 TRBV30 CAWSTSGITSF
TRBJ2-7 TRBV14 CASSQGMVWASDSYEQYF
TRBJ2-7 TRBV19 CASSLAGEIPYEQYF
TRBJ2-5 TRBV19 CASSRGLASETQYF
TRBJ2-7 TRBV29-1 CSVQGAYEQYF
TRBJ1-1 TRBV12-3/TRBV12-4 CASSLAIVGVNTEAFF
TRBJ2-1 TRBV9 CASSVDPGLLNNEQFF
TRBJ2-3 TRBV19 CASSSKSHRVGFGDTRYF
TRBJ2-1 TRBV4-1 CASSQGASGDWGQFF
TRBJ2-1 TRBV6-1 CASSVAKGLPFYEQFF
TRBJ1-2 TRBV7-2 CASSLKSTGYGYTF
- TRBV7-2 CASRQRLSYNEQFF
TRBJ1-2 TRBV19 CASDKDSGRGNTF
TRBJ2-5 TRBV24-1 CATSDFSGAGGSQYF
TRBJ1-6 TRBV19 CASSIMTGVADSPLHF
TRBJ2-7 TRBV15 CATSSPGLAGSYEQYF
TRBJ2-7 TRBV20-1 CSAQGTGGEKALNYEQYF
TRBJ2-5 TRBV19 CASSIAGEMKTQYF
TRBJ2-2 TRBV9 CASSVAATLNTGELSF
TRBJ1-1 TRBV7-2 CASSSETGRGSEAFF
TRBJ1-2 TRBV6-5 CASSYSPWNGYTF
TRBJ1-1 TRBV2 CASSYNQNTEAFF
TRBJ2-1 TRBV19 CASIPVAGGDNEQFF
TRBJ1-6 TRBV7-6 CASSLGQGGSPLHF
TRBJ1-6 TRBV29-1 CSVGEGNSPLHF
TRBJ2-4 TRBV11-2 CASSLIVIPRTKNIQYF
TRBJ1-3 TRBV10-3 CAISQGQGGRNTIYF
TRBJ1-2 TRBV19 CASSTQGGLYGYTF
TRBJ2-7 TRBV4-1 CASSLDHYSSYEQYF
TRBJ1-6 TRBV11-1 CASSPSGMPNSPLHF
TRBJ1-4 TRBV5-4 CASSLNRGTEKLFF
TRBJ1-4 TRBV4-2 CASSSTGERATNEKLFF
TRBJ2-1 TRBV9 CASSVGTSGSREQFF
TRBJ2-5 TRBV5-1 CASSWNTGETQYF
TRBJ1-5 TRBV4-1 CASSQDRGAVQPQHF
TRBJ2-5 TRBV7-2 CASSLGAGSFETQYF
TRBJ2-5 TRBV20-1 CSATDRNQETQYF
TRBJ2-7 TRBV4-1 CASSQSPGGPTYEQYF
TRBJ1-1 TRBV11-1 CASSSPFDENTEAFF